Each of the 20 T cell receptor beta chains below was sequenced from the same sample in a study of glioma-infiltrating T cells. Amplification of TCR alpha and beta CDR3 regions from RNA used iRepertoire nested multiplex PCR. TCRdb independently ran MiXCR on the multiplex PCR reads; one entry per CDR3 protein. The sample holds 100,000 to 150,000 distinct CDR3 sequences, 24% seen once. The sample was glioma tissue, nonneoplastic brain tissue, or PBMCs (not recorded which). The receptors here all came from a human donor with low-grade glioma or glioblastoma, undergoing nonglioma brain surgery, or in good health (not recorded which).

This chain links TRBV4-1 with TRBJ2-2; D is perhaps TRBD2 (6 bases). Between the trimmed V and J ends, which lost 4 bases and 7 bases, there was a span of 13 bases. The CDR3 totals 14 residues. Germline assignment: CDR1 MGHRA and CDR2 YSYEKL. CDR3 protein: CASSLIGGGGELFF. The CDR3 DNA reads TGCGCCAGCAGCCTCATCGGGGGTGGCGGGGAGCTGTTTTTT.

Remarks on this clonotype: A much larger clone lies a single base off, so this may be a read error. The J gene is TRBJ2-3, the V gene TRBV15; D is unresolved. The germline V gene encodes CDR1 LNHNV and CDR2 YYDKDF (reference sequence). The CDR3 sequence is 13 residues long. The CDR3 loop is CATIRDRPDTQYF. Written as DNA, the CDR3 is TGTGCCACCATCAGAGATAGGCCAGATACGCAGTATTTT.

About this clonotype: A single base separates this from a much larger clone, so it may be a read error. J is TRBJ2-1 and V is TRBV10-3; 9 bases align to TRBD1. The CDR3 extends over 14 amino acids. Germline V CDR1 and CDR2: ENHRY, SYGVKD. V was pared by 6 bases and J by 2 bases, with 2 bases of the junction left unmatched. The CDR3 protein is CAIRRDRAYNEQFF. Here the CDR3 DNA reads TGTGCCATCAGAAGGGACAGGGCCTACAATGAGCAGTTCTTC.

This clonotype was recorded at least ten times. The rearrangement joins TRBV25-1 to TRBJ2-2; D call uncertain. V gave up 8 bases and J gave up 11 bases, with 12 bases separating them. The CDR3 has 11 amino acids. Germline lookup yields CDR1 MGHDK and CDR2 SYGVNS. The CDR3 DNA reads as TGTGCCAGCCACAGCGTTGGAGAGCTGTTTTTT. Its protein product is CASHSVGELFF. The full variable domain, completed using reference TRBV25-1 and TRBJ2-2, is EADIYQTPRYLVIGTGKKITLECSQTMGHDKMYWYQQDPGMELHLIHYSYGVNSTEKGDLSSESTVSRIRTEHFPLTLESARPSHTSQYLCASHSVGELFFGEGSRLTVL.

The rearrangement links TRBV7-2 to TRBJ1-2; D is undetermined. Trimming left V 5 bases short and J 3 bases short, with 16 bases between. Germline V gene data show CDR1 as SGHTA and CDR2 as FQGNSA. The CDR3 extends over 15 amino acids. CDR3 region: CASSTFPTGDYGYTF. The CDR3 DNA is TGTGCCAGCAGCACCTTTCCGACCGGGGACTATGGCTACACCTTC.

This chain joins TRBV20-1 and TRBJ2-5, with 14 bases fitting TRBD2. The CDR3 is 14 amino acids. Germline loops: CDR1 DFQATT, CDR2 SNEGSKA (reference sequence). CDR3: CRGTSGGTQETQYF. CDR3 in DNA: TGCAGAGGGACTAGCGGGGGCACCCAAGAGACCCAGTACTTC.

On this clonotype itself: Given a much more abundant clone one base away, this may be a read error. The chain joins TRBV2 to TRBJ2-3; D remains unclear. The V gene's germline CDR1 is SNHLY and CDR2 FYNNEI. The ends were cut back, 6 bases at V and 2 bases at J, with 3 bases in the middle. The CDR3 runs to 11 residues. The DNA of the CDR3 is TGTGCCAGCAGGATCACAGATACGCAGTATTTT. This translates into CASRITDTQYF. The full variable domain, rest sourced from reference TRBV2 and TRBJ2-3, is EPEVTQTPSHQVTQMGQEVILRCVPISNHLYFYWYRQILGQKVEFLVSFYNNEISEKSEIFDDQFSVERPDGSNFTLKIRSTKLEDSAMYFCASRITDTQYFGPGTRLTVL.

This clonotype occurred many times. V is TRBV20-1 and J is TRBJ1-1; D is unresolved. Germline values: CDR1 DFQATT, CDR2 SNEGSKA (reference sequence). Trimming took 6 bases from V and 4 from J, leaving 12 bases between them. CDR3 length: 12 residues. CDR3 sequence (DNA): TGCAGTGCCCACGCCCCGACCACTGAAGCTTTCTTT. This gives the protein CSAHAPTTEAFF.

About this clonotype: Here the CDR3 omits its conserved ending phenylalanine or tryptophan, so a read error is the likely source. The rearrangement uses TRBV7-9 and TRBJ1-1; unclear D gene. V lost 3 bases and J lost 2, with 7 bases in between. The CDR3 spans 13 residues. In germline, CDR1 is SEHNR, CDR2 FQNEAQ (reference sequence). As DNA, the CDR3 is TGTGCCAGCAGCTTCACCTCTAACACTGAAGCTTTCTAT. It yields the protein CASSFTSNTEAFY.

About this clonotype itself: One base away lies a much larger clone, so this may be a sequencing read error. The V gene is TRBV6-1, the J gene TRBJ2-7; D perhaps matches TRBD2 (6 bases). Germline CDR1 is MNHNS and CDR2 is SASEGT. CDR3 length equals 13 residues. The CDR3, as DNA: TGTGCCAGCAGCTCATGGACTACACCTGAGCGGTACGTC. This encodes CASSSWTTPERYV.

This clonotype occurred a few times. The genes are TRBV28 and TRBJ2-2; possible D gene TRBD2, 5 bases. Trimming removed 6 bases at V and 13 bases at J, with 12 bases between. CDR1 and CDR2 (germline): MDHEN, SYDVKM. The CDR3 runs 11 residues. CDR3 region: CASRSDAGLFF. CDR3 DNA sequence: TGTGCCAGCAGATCGGACGCGGGGCTGTTTTTT.

This clonotype was observed many times. The chain joins TRBV6-1 to TRBJ1-5, with D maybe TRBD1 (5 bases). The CDR3 is made up of 16 amino acids. Trimming cost V 4 bases and J 2 bases, with 15 bases left between them. CDR1 is MNHNS and CDR2 is SASEGT in the germline V gene. The CDR3 DNA follows: TGTGCCAGCAGTGCCTATGGGGGAGTCCGCAATCAGCCCCAGCATTTT. The encoded protein is CASSAYGGVRNQPQHF.

This clonotype was recorded only once. The CDR3 region is CASSFHGQNEQFF. The CDR3 DNA is TGTGCCAGCAGTTTCCACGGACAGAATGAGCAGTTCTTC. The V call is TRBV27, the J call TRBJ2-1, with D maybe TRBD1 (6 bases). CDR1 and CDR2 (germline): MNHEY, SMNVEV (reference sequence). V was trimmed by 3 bases and J by 7 bases, leaving 10 bases between them. This CDR3 comprises 13 residues.

This clonotype was seen only a few times. The chain is built from TRBV6-1 and TRBJ2-5; tentatively, D is TRBD1 or TRBD2 (6 bases each). The germline gives CDR1 MNHNS, CDR2 SASEGT. This CDR3 is built from 14 residues. V was cut by 7 bases and J by 3 bases, with 15 bases left in between. The CDR3 here is CASKKGGSEETQYF. The CDR3, as DNA: TGTGCCAGCAAAAAGGGGGGTTCTGAAGAGACCCAGTACTTC.

The genes are TRBV2 and TRBJ2-3; TRBD1 agrees at 9 bases. This CDR3 spans 15 amino acids. CDR1 SNHLY and CDR2 FYNNEI come from the germline V gene. Trimming cost V 7 bases and J 1 base; bases outside gene matches: 6. The CDR3 loop is CASTMDRGRTDTQYF. CDR3 nucleotides: TGTGCCAGCACTATGGACAGGGGCCGCACAGATACGCAGTATTTT.

Only a few counts were recorded for this clonotype. This chain joins TRBV5-1 and TRBJ2-2; 7 bases line up with TRBD1. V lost 5 bases and J lost 4; bases outside the gene matches: 11. In germline, CDR1 is SGHRS, CDR2 YFSETQ. The CDR3 has 16 amino acids. The chain's CDR3 is CASRSQGTSRTGELFF. The CDR3 DNA reads as TGCGCCAGCAGGTCACAGGGGACGAGTCGCACCGGGGAGCTGTTTTTT.

This clonotype was seen ten or more times. V is TRBV20-1 and J is TRBJ2-1; 11 bases line up with TRBD2. Per the germline V gene, CDR1 is DFQATT and CDR2 is SNEGSKA (reference sequence). V trimming: 4 bases; J trimming: 6 bases; junction bases outside the gene matches: 2. This CDR3 region has 13 residues. The CDR3 region is CSAIGLAGNEQFF. CDR3 sequence (DNA): TGCAGTGCTATTGGACTAGCGGGCAATGAGCAGTTCTTC.

There are many counts of this clonotype. This rearrangement joins TRBV15 to TRBJ2-2; perhaps D is TRBD1 or TRBD2 (7 bases each). The germline V gene encodes CDR1 LNHNV and CDR2 YYDKDF (reference sequence). The V and J ends lost 0 bases and 6 bases respectively, with 11 bases between them. This CDR3 comprises 15 residues. CDR3 in amino acids: CATSRDPGGAGELFF. CDR3 coding DNA: TGTGCCACCAGCAGAGATCCAGGGGGGGCCGGGGAGCTGTTTTTT.

This clonotype was seen repeatedly, ten times or more. The rearrangement joins TRBV6-6 to TRBJ2-5; D is undetermined. CDR3 length: 13 residues. Between the trimmed V and J ends, which lost 2 bases and 7 bases, there was a span of 11 bases. Germline V gene lookup returns CDR1 MNHNY and CDR2 SVGAGI (reference sequence). The CDR3 DNA sequence: TGTGCCAGCAGTTACCGCCAGTTTGGGACCCAGTACTTC. The encoded protein is CASSYRQFGTQYF.

This clonotype has ten or more counts. J is TRBJ1-1 and V is TRBV6-1, with a weak D call TRBD1 (6 bases). The CDR3 contains 13 residues. The V end was cut by 6 bases, the J end by 3 bases, with 11 bases between. From germline, CDR1 is MNHNS and CDR2 SASEGT. CDR3 nucleotides: TGTGCCAGCAGCTCATACAGGGACACTGAAGCTTTCTTT. This sequence encodes CASSSYRDTEAFF.